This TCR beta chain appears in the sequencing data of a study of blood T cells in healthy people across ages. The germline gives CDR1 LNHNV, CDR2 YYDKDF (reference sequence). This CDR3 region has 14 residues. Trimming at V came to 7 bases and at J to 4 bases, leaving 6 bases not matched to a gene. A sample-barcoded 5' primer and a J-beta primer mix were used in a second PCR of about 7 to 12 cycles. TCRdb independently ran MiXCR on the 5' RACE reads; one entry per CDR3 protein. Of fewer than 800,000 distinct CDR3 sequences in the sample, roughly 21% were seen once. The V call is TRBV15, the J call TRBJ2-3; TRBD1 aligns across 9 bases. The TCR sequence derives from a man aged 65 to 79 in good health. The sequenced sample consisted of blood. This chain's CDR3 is CATNPGTGPDTQYF. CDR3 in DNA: TGTGCCACCAACCCCGGGACAGGGCCAGATACGCAGTATTTT.